The present T cell receptor (beta chain) was sequenced within a study of T cell changes during pregnancy in multiple sclerosis. Germline CDR1 reads SGHAT; CDR2 reads FQDESV (reference sequence). V lost 3 bases and J lost 8; bases outside the gene matches: 4. The CDR3 has 14 residues. This clone was counted a single time. Generated by immunoSEQ multiplex PCR, the TCRdb table keeps only in-frame clones and is missing some. The sample gives about 46,000 clones, around 93% of which show up once; around 4% is in the top ten. V and J are TRBV11-1 and TRBJ2-1; TRBD2 matches 10 bases. The receptor was derived from a female donor with multiple sclerosis, enrolled in a pregnancy study. This specimen consisted of CD8+ T cells from peripheral blood mononuclear cells, obtained in the first trimester of pregnancy. The CDR3 protein is CASSFSGGMDEQFF. CDR3 nucleotide sequence: TGTGCCAGCAGCTTTAGCGGGGGGATGGATGAGCAGTTCTTC.